The rows below give T cell receptor beta chains drawn from one sample of a study of cytomegalovirus exposure and HLA in healthy donors. Profiling relied on immunoSEQ multiplex PCR, and the TCRdb table lists in-frame clones only, not all of them. The sample includes about 130,000 clones, roughly 80% of them seen just once. Source material: PBMCs. The origin of the receptors is a female donor in good health and CMV-seronegative. Both conserved end residues are part of each CDR3. A D gene is named only where the DNA matches it firmly. Size is omitted from some rows. Given values are once, few, many or a class for expanded clones.

d_gene: TRBD1
v_gene: TRBV7-9
abundance: -
j_gene: TRBJ2-6
CDR3nt: TGTGCCAGCAGCTTAGGGGTTCGGACAGGGACGTCTGGGGCCAACGTCCTGACTTTC
CDR3aa: CASSLGVRTGTSGANVLTF

d_gene: -
v_gene: TRBV2
abundance: -
j_gene: TRBJ2-1
CDR3nt: TGTGCCAGCAGGGGGGGACTCAGGAGCTCCTACAATGAGCAGTTCTTC
CDR3aa: CASRGGLRSSYNEQFF

d_gene: -
v_gene: TRBV5-1
abundance: -
j_gene: TRBJ1-5
CDR3nt: TGCGCCAGCAGCGAGACGGGGGGCCCTCAGCCCCAGCATTTT
CDR3aa: CASSETGGPQPQHF

d_gene: TRBD2
v_gene: TRBV11-2
abundance: -
j_gene: TRBJ2-7
CDR3nt: TGTGCCAGCAGCTTAGATTTCCGGACTAGCGGGGCCTACGAGCAGTACTTC
CDR3aa: CASSLDFRTSGAYEQYF

d_gene: TRBD1
v_gene: TRBV18
abundance: -
j_gene: TRBJ1-3
CDR3nt: TGTGCCAGCTCACGGGACAGCTCGGGGGGAAACACCATATATTTT
CDR3aa: CASSRDSSGGNTIYF

d_gene: -
v_gene: TRBV7-9
abundance: -
j_gene: TRBJ2-7
CDR3nt: TGTGCCAGCAGCTTGCAGCAACAGGCAGTCTACGAGCAGTACTTC
CDR3aa: CASSLQQQAVYEQYF

d_gene: TRBD1
v_gene: TRBV9
abundance: few
j_gene: TRBJ2-3
CDR3nt: TGTGCCAGCAGCGTAGGGGCCGGGACAGGGGATGATACGCAGTATTTT
CDR3aa: CASSVGAGTGDDTQYF

d_gene: -
v_gene: TRBV7-2
abundance: -
j_gene: TRBJ1-2
CDR3nt: TGTGCCAGCAGCTTAGAACAGCCCTTCTATGGCTACACCTTC
CDR3aa: CASSLEQPFYGYTF

d_gene: TRBD1
v_gene: TRBV7-2
abundance: -
j_gene: TRBJ2-1
CDR3nt: TGTGCCAGCAGCTTCGGACAGGGAACCTACAATGAGCAGTTCTTC
CDR3aa: CASSFGQGTYNEQFF

d_gene: TRBD1
v_gene: TRBV5-4
abundance: -
j_gene: TRBJ1-1
CDR3nt: TGTGCCAGCAGCGTTGACAGGGGGCGAGCTTTCTTT
CDR3aa: CASSVDRGRAFF

d_gene: -
v_gene: TRBV6-5
abundance: -
j_gene: TRBJ1-6
CDR3nt: TGTGCCAGCAGCCGACAGGCGGATTATTCACCCCTCCACTTT
CDR3aa: CASSRQADYSPLHF

d_gene: -
v_gene: TRBV30
abundance: once
j_gene: TRBJ2-3
CDR3nt: TGTGCCTGGAGGTTAGGCAGGGCTGATACGCAGTATTTT
CDR3aa: CAWRLGRADTQYF